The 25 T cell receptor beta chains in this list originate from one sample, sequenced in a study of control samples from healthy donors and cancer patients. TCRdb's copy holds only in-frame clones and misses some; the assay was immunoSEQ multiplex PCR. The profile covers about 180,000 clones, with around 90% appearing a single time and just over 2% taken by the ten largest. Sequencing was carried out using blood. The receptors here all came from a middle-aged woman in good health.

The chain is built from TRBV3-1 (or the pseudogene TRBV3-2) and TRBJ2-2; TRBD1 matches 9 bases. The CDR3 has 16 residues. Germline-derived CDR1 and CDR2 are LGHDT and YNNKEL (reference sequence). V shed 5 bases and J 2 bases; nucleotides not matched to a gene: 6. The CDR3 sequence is CASSIHRGLNTGELFF. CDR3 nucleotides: TGTGCCAGCAGCATTCACAGGGGGCTCAACACCGGGGAGCTGTTTTTT.

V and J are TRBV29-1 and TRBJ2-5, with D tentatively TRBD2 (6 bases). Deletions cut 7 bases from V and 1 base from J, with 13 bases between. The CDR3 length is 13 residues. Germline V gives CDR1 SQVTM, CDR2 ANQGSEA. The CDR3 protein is CSEKGGVQETQYF. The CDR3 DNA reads TGCAGCGAGAAGGGCGGGGTCCAAGAGACCCAGTACTTC.

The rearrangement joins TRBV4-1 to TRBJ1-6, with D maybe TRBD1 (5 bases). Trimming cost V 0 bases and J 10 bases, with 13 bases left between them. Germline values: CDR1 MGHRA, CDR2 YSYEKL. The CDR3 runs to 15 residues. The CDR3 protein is CASSQESGEGSPLHF. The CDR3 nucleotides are TGCGCCAGCAGCCAAGAGTCGGGGGAGGGATCACCCCTCCACTTT.

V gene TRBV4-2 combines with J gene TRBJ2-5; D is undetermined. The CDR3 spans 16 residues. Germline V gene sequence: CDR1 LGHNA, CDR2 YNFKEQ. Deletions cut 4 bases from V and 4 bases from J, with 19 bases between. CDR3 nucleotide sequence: TGTGCCAGCAGCCCTGAGCCCGGTCTCTCGGGAGAGACCCAGTACTTC. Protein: CASSPEPGLSGETQYF.

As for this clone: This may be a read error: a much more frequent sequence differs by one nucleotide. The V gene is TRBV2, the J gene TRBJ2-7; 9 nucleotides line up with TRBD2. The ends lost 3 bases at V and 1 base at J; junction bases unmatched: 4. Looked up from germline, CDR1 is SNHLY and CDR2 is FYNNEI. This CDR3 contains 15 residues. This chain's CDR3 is CASSEGLAGSYEQYF. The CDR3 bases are TGTGCCAGCAGTGAGGGCCTAGCGGGGTCCTACGAGCAGTACTTC. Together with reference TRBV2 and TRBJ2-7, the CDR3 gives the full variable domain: EPEVTQTPSHQVTQMGQEVILRCVPISNHLYFYWYRQILGQKVEFLVSFYNNEISEKSEIFDDQFSVERPDGSNFTLKIRSTKLEDSAMYFCASSEGLAGSYEQYFGPGTRLTVT.

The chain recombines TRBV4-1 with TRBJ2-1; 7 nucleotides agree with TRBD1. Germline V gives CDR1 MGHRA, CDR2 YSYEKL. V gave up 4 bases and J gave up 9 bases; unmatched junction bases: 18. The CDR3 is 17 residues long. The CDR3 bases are TGCGCCAGCAGCCTTGTTACTCGACAGGGACCCAGGGGTGAGCAGTTCTTC. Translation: CASSLVTRQGPRGEQFF.

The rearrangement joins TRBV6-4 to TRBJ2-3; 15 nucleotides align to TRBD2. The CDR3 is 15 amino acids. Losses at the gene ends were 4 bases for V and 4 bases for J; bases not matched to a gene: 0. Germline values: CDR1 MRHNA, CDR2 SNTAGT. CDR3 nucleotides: TGTGCCAGCAGTGGGACTAGCGGGGGGGCAGATACGCAGTATTTT. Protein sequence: CASSGTSGGADTQYF.

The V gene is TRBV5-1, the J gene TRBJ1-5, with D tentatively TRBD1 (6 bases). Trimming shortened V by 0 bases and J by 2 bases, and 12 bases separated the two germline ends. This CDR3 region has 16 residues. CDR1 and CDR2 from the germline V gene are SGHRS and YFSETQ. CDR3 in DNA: TGCGCCAGCAGCTTGGTAGACAGGTGGGGCAATCAGCCCCAGCATTTT. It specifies CASSLVDRWGNQPQHF.

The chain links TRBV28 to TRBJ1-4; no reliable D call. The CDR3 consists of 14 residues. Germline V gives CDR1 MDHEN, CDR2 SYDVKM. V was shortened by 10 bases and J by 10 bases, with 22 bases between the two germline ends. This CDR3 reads CATRYSKAVGKLFF. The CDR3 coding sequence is TGTGCCACCCGGTACAGTAAAGCGGTCGGAAAACTGTTTTTT.

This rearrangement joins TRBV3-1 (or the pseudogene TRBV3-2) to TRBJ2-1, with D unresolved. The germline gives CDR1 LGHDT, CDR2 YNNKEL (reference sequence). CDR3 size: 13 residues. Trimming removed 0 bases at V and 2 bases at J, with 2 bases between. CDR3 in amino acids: CASSQDTYNEQFF. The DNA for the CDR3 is TGTGCCAGCAGCCAAGATACCTACAATGAGCAGTTCTTC.

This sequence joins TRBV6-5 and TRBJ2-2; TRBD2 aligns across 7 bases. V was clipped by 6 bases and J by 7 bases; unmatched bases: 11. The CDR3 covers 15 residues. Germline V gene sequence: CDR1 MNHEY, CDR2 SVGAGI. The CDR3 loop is CASSQQGLTSGELFF. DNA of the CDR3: TGTGCCAGCAGCCAGCAGGGACTAACGAGCGGGGAGCTGTTTTTT.

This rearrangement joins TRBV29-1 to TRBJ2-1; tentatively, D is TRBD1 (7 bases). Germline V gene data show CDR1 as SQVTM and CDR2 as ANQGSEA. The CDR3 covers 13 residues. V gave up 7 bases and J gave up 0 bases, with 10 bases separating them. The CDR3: CSAGGSSYNEQFF. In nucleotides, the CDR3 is TGCAGCGCAGGGGGGAGCTCCTACAATGAGCAGTTCTTC.

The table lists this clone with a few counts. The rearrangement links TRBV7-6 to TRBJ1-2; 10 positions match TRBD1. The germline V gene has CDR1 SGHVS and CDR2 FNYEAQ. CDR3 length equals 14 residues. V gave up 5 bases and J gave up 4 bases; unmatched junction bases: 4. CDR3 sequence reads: CASSLGQGVYGYTF. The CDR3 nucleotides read TGTGCCAGCAGCCTTGGACAGGGGGTCTATGGCTACACCTTC.

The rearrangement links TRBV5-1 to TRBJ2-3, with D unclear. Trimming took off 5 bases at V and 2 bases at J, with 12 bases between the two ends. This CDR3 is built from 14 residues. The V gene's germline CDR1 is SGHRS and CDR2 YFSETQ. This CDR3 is CASSEYPATDTQYF. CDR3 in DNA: TGCGCCAGCAGTGAGTACCCGGCCACAGATACGCAGTATTTT. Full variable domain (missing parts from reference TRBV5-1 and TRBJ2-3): KAGVTQTPRYLIKTRGQQVTLSCSPISGHRSVSWYQQTPGQGLQFLFEYFSETQRNKGNFPGRFSGRQFSNSRSEMNVSTLELGDSALYLCASSEYPATDTQYFGPGTRLTVL.

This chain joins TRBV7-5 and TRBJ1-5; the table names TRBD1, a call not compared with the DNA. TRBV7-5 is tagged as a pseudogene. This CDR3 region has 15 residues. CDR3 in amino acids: CVRSLDSHSNQPQHF. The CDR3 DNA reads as TGTGTCAGAAGCTTAGACAGCCATAGCAATCAGCCCCAGCATTTT.

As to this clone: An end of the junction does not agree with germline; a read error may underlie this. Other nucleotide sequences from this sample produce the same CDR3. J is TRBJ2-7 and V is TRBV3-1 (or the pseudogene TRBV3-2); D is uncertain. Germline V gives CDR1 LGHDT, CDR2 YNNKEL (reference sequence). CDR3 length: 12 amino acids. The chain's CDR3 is CASSQDLHEQYF. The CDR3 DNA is TGTGCCAGCAGTCAAGACCTCCACGAGCAGTACTTC.

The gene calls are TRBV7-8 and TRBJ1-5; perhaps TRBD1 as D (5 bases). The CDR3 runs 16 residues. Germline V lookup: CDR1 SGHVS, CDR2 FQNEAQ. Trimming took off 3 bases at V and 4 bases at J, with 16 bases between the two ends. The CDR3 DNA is TGTGCCAGCAGCTTTCTAGGGGACCTCGGGAATCAGCCCCAGCATTTT. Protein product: CASSFLGDLGNQPQHF.

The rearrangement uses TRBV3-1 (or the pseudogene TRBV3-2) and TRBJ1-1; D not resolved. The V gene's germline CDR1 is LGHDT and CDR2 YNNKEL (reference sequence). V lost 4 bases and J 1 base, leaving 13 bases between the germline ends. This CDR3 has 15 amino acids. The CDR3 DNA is TGTGCCAGCAGCCCAGACGAAGGGTGGAACACTGAAGCTTTCTTT. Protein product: CASSPDEGWNTEAFF.

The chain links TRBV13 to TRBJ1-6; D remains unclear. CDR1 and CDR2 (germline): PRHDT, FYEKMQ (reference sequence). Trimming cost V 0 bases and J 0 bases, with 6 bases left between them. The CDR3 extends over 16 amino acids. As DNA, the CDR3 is TGTGCCAGCAGCTTAGGTCGAGGCTCCTATAATTCACCCCTCCACTTT. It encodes CASSLGRGSYNSPLHF.

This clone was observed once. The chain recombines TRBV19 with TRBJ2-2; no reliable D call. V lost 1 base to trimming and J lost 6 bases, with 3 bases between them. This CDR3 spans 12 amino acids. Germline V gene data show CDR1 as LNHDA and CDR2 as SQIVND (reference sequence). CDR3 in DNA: TGTGCCAGTAGTATAGCGGCCGGGGAGCTGTTTTTT. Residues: CASSIAAGELFF.

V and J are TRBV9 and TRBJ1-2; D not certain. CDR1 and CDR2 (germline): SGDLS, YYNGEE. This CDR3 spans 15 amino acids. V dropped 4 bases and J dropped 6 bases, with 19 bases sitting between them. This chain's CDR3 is CASSSTSLPGNGYTF. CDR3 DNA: TGTGCCAGCAGCTCAACGTCTCTACCCGGCAATGGCTACACCTTC.

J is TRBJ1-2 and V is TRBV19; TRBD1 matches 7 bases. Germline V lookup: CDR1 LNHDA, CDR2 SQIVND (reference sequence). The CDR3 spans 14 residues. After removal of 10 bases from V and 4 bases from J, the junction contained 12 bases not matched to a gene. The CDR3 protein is CANPLNPGGYGYTF. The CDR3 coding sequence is TGTGCCAACCCACTCAACCCAGGGGGCTATGGCTACACCTTC. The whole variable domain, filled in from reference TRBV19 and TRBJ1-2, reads DGGITQSPKYLFRKEGQNVTLSCEQNLNHDAMYWYRQDPGQGLRLIYYSQIVNDFQKGDIAEGYSVSREKKESFPLTVTSAQKNPTAFYLCANPLNPGGYGYTFGSGTRLTVV.

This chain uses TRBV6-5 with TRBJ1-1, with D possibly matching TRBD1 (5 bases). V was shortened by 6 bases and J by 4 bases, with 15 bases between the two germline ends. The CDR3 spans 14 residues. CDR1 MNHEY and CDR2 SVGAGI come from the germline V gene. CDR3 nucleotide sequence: TGTGCCAGCAGAGTCAGGGCGATGGGCACTGAAGCTTTCTTT. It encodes CASRVRAMGTEAFF.

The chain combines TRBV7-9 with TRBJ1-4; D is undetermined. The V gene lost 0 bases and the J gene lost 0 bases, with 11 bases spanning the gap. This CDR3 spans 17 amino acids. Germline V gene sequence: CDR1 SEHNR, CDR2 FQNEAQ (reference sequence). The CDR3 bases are TGTGCCAGCAGCTTAGCCCGGCAGACTGCAACTAATGAAAAACTGTTTTTT. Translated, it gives CASSLARQTATNEKLFF.

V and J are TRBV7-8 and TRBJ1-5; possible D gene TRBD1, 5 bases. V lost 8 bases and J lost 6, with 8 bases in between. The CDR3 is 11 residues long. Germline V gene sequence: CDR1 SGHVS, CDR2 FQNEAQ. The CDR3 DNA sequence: TGTGCCAGCGGGACCATTCAGCCCCAGCATTTT. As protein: CASGTIQPQHF. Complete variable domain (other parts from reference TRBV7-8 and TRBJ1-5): GAGVSQSPRYKVAKRGQDVALRCDPISGHVSLFWYQQALGQGPEFLTYFQNEAQLDKSGLPSDRFFAERPEGSVSTLKIQRTQQEDSAVYLCASGTIQPQHFGDGTRLSIL.